This note documents a single TCR beta chain sequence. Antigen: not known. This entry belongs to a study of cytomegalovirus exposure and HLA in healthy donors. Whole-study results and caveats: Per a later analysis, fewer than 20,000 TCR beta sequences showed association with HLA alleles at 0.05 false discovery rate. A few CMV-associated chains proved CMV antigen-specific in vitro.

From germline, CDR1 is ENHRY and CDR2 SYGVKD. The germline V and J ends were trimmed by 3 bases and 5 bases, with 19 bases remaining between them. The CDR3 spans 16 residues. With 60 Vbeta and 13 Jbeta primers, the PCR was carried out. Assay used: immunoSEQ multiplex PCR; TCRdb lists only in-frame clones, some missing. This sample carries 140,000 or so clones, 80% to 85% of them seen once, and the ten largest clones take less than 1.5%. V is TRBV10-3 and J is TRBJ2-5; the D gene is possibly TRBD1 (5 bases). The TCR was taken from a female donor in good health and CMV-seronegative. The specimen was PBMCs. In nucleotides, the CDR3 is TGTGCCATCAGTGATACAAAAGGCCCTAGGGGCGAGACCCAGTACTTC. Its protein product is CAISDTKGPRGETQYF.